One sample yielded the 29 T cell receptor beta chains listed below, sequenced in a study of T cell responses to AZD1222 COVID-19 vaccine. Sequencing was performed with immunoSEQ multiplex PCR; in TCRdb, only in-frame clones are kept and a portion is missing. The table has about 69,000 clones, 75% to 85% seen once; the top ten hold about 14%. The source was peripheral blood, collected 28 days after the second AZD1222 dose. These receptors were obtained from an adult who received the AZD1222 COVID-19 vaccine.

This clone was seen more than once but under ten times. V is TRBV4-2 and J is TRBJ1-2; D is undetermined. The CDR3 has 15 residues. Trimming pared 0 bases from V and 1 base from J, leaving 9 bases between. Germline values: CDR1 LGHNA, CDR2 YNFKEQ. In DNA form, the CDR3 reads TGTGCCAGCAGCCAAGATAGTAGCGGTAACTATGGCTACACCTTC. This codes for CASSQDSSGNYGYTF.

This rearrangement joins TRBV7-5 to TRBJ1-4. TRBV7-5 is deemed a pseudogene. The CDR3 spans 15 residues. CDR3: CARSSRAGDNEKLFF. The CDR3 DNA follows: TGTGCCAGAAGCTCTCGGGCCGGGGATAATGAAAAACTGTTTTTT.

The rearrangement links TRBV9 to TRBJ2-5, with 8 bases identical to TRBD2. Trimming took 4 bases from V and 0 from J; bases not matched to a gene: 5. Germline lookup yields CDR1 SGDLS and CDR2 YYNGEE. CDR3 size: 15 residues. The CDR3 DNA follows: TGTGCCAGCAGCACGGGGGGGATAAACCAAGAGACCCAGTACTTC. It translates to CASSTGGINQETQYF.

The chain employs TRBV6-5 and TRBJ1-6; D is unresolved. Looked up from germline, CDR1 is MNHEY and CDR2 is SVGAGI. V lost 10 bases and J lost 0, with 13 bases in between. The CDR3 loop spans 15 amino acids. The CDR3 sequence: CAIAKIASYNSPLHF. The CDR3 bases are TGTGCCATCGCCAAGATAGCCTCCTATAATTCACCCCTCCACTTT.

The chain carries TRBV7-9 and TRBJ2-1; D might be TRBD1 (6 bases). V lost 4 bases to trimming and J lost 4 bases, with 17 bases between them. This CDR3 region has 16 residues. Germline CDR1 SEHNR, CDR2 FQNEAQ (reference sequence). The DNA for the CDR3 is TGTGCCAGCAGCTACCGGACAGAGACGATTTACAATGAGCAGTTCTTC. The encoded protein is CASSYRTETIYNEQFF.

Here the CDR3 reads CASSEVGAAFF. As DNA, the CDR3 is TGTGCCAGCAGTGAAGTGGGCGCGGCTTTCTTT. The chain recombines TRBV6-1 with TRBJ1-1; D not certain. The CDR3 is 11 residues long. Trimming stripped 1 base from V and 11 bases from J, with 8 bases between. Per germline, CDR1 MNHNS and CDR2 SASEGT.

V is TRBV19 and J is TRBJ1-2; a possible D gene is TRBD1 (6 bases). Germline lookup yields CDR1 LNHDA and CDR2 SQIVND (reference sequence). The CDR3 runs 15 residues. V was shortened by 8 bases and J by 0 bases, with 16 bases between the two germline ends. CDR3: CASSDPGASNYGYTF. CDR3 DNA: TGTGCCAGTTCCGACCCGGGGGCCTCTAACTATGGCTACACCTTC.

This clone showed up just once. This sequence joins TRBV5-1 and TRBJ2-1; TRBD1 might be the D (5 bases). The CDR3 sequence is 12 residues long. Germline CDR1 and CDR2: SGHRS and YFSETQ. Trimming removed 4 bases from V and 9 bases from J, with 11 bases in between. The CDR3 loop is CASSSQGLEQFF. The CDR3 DNA reads TGCGCCAGCAGCAGCCAGGGTCTTGAGCAGTTCTTC.

This chain connects TRBV4-3 to TRBJ2-7; D unresolved. Trimming removed 4 bases from V and 0 bases from J, with 10 bases in between. The CDR3 consists of 14 residues. Germline CDR1 is LGHNA and CDR2 is YSLEER. The CDR3 reads CASSRGVSSYEQYF. The CDR3 nucleotides read TGCGCCAGCAGCCGTGGGGTGAGCTCCTACGAGCAGTACTTC.

The chain carries TRBV29-1 and TRBJ1-2, with D possibly being TRBD1 (5 bases). Trimming removed 4 bases at V and 2 bases at J, with 14 bases between. Germline V gene lookup returns CDR1 SQVTM and CDR2 ANQGSEA. CDR3 size: 14 residues. DNA for the CDR3: TGCAGCGTTGGTGGGGGTACCCAGAACTATGGCTACACCTTC. Amino acid sequence: CSVGGGTQNYGYTF.

The chain employs TRBV4-1 and TRBJ2-1; D gene uncertain. The CDR3 extends over 16 amino acids. Germline V gene data show CDR1 as MGHRA and CDR2 as YSYEKL. Trimming removed 1 base at V and 0 bases at J, with 10 bases between. In DNA, the CDR3 is TGCGCCAGCAGCCAAGTGGACCTTTTCTCCTACAATGAGCAGTTCTTC. Encoded protein: CASSQVDLFSYNEQFF.

The chain combines TRBV5-1 with TRBJ1-2; unclear D gene. CDR1 and CDR2 from the germline V gene are SGHRS and YFSETQ. This CDR3 is 15 amino acids long. Trimming shortened V by 0 bases and J by 5 bases, and 14 bases separated the two germline ends. CDR3 bases: TGCGCCAGCAGCTTGGGACACAGACTCCGATATGGCTACACCTTC. It is translated as CASSLGHRLRYGYTF.

The V call is TRBV28, the J call TRBJ1-1; the D is unclear. The CDR3 sequence is 12 residues long. V lost 11 bases to trimming and J lost 3 bases, with 13 bases between them. The germline V gene encodes CDR1 MDHEN and CDR2 SYDVKM. The CDR3 DNA is TGTGCCTGTTCGGTGGGGTACACTGAAGCTTTCTTT. It specifies CACSVGYTEAFF.

This chain uses TRBV12-3 or TRBV12-4 with TRBJ2-3, with a tentative D call TRBD2 (6 bases). Trimming took 6 bases from V and 12 from J, leaving 16 bases between them. The CDR3 consists of 12 residues. CDR3 in amino acids: CASRKTEGGQYF. In DNA, the CDR3 is TGTGCCAGCAGGAAAACAGAGGGAGGTCAGTATTTT.

The V gene is TRBV2, the J gene TRBJ2-7; 8 nucleotides match TRBD1. There are 14 residues in the CDR3. Per the germline V gene, CDR1 is SNHLY and CDR2 is FYNNEI. The ends lost 6 bases at V and 5 bases at J; junction bases unmatched: 9. CDR3 DNA: TGTGCCAGCAGCTTAACGGGACAGGCGAACGAGCAGTACTTC. Its translation is CASSLTGQANEQYF.

The chain carries TRBV4-1 and TRBJ1-1; TRBD1 agrees at 7 bases. This CDR3 has 15 amino acids. Germline V CDR1 and CDR2: MGHRA, YSYEKL. V was clipped by 0 bases and J by 5 bases; unmatched bases: 6. The CDR3 coding sequence is TGCGCCAGCAGCCAAGAACGCAGGGGACAGACTGAAGCTTTCTTT. It specifies CASSQERRGQTEAFF.

The rearrangement joins TRBV7-2 to TRBJ2-3; D is unresolved. The CDR3 is 14 residues long. CDR1 SGHTA and CDR2 FQGNSA come from the germline V gene. Trimming removed 2 bases at V and 2 bases at J, with 8 bases between. This CDR3 reads CASSLWGNTDTQYF. For the CDR3, the DNA is TGTGCCAGCAGCTTATGGGGTAACACAGATACGCAGTATTTT.

The rearrangement joins TRBV12-3 or TRBV12-4 to TRBJ1-6; no firm D call. This CDR3 is 11 amino acids long. V was trimmed by 3 bases and J by 6 bases, leaving 0 bases between them. The CDR3 DNA sequence: TGTGCCAGCAGTTTTAATTCACCCCTCCACTTT. It specifies CASSFNSPLHF.

The genes are TRBV19 and TRBJ1-5, with TRBD1 as a possible D gene (6 bases). Germline-derived CDR1 and CDR2 are LNHDA and SQIVND (reference sequence). This CDR3 is 18 amino acids long. V was shortened by 0 bases and J by 0 bases, with 15 bases between the two germline ends. CDR3 protein: CASSIEPGQTYSNQPQHF. The CDR3 DNA reads as TGTGCCAGTAGTATAGAACCAGGACAGACCTATAGCAATCAGCCCCAGCATTTT.

J is TRBJ2-5 and V is TRBV7-2; 7 bases fit TRBD1. The CDR3 spans 15 residues. Germline CDR1 reads SGHTA; CDR2 reads FQGNSA. V gave up 5 bases and J gave up 4 bases; unmatched junction bases: 10. The CDR3 DNA sequence: TGTGCCAGCAGCGTTTGGGACAGTTCCGGAGAGACCCAGTACTTC. Translated: CASSVWDSSGETQYF.

This clone was counted a few times. The J gene is TRBJ2-7, the V gene TRBV9; D remains ambiguous. Germline V gene lookup returns CDR1 SGDLS and CDR2 YYNGEE. This CDR3 region has 14 residues. Trimming removed 2 bases at V and 2 bases at J, with 11 bases between. CDR3 sequence reads: CASSVSGNTYEQYF. As DNA, the CDR3 is TGTGCCAGCAGCGTGTCAGGAAACACCTACGAGCAGTACTTC.

There are a few counts of this clone. The chain links TRBV7-2 to TRBJ1-1, with TRBD1 matching over 10 bases. Germline CDR1 is SGHTA and CDR2 is FQGNSA. V lost 5 bases, J lost 4 bases, and 16 bases stayed unmatched. This CDR3 is built from 18 residues. The CDR3 is CASSPPRTGGARGTEAFF. CDR3 bases: TGTGCCAGCAGCCCCCCCCGGACAGGGGGGGCTAGGGGCACTGAAGCTTTCTTT.

The chain uses TRBV10-2 and TRBJ2-7; weak D call: TRBD1 (5 bases). Trimming shortened V by 8 bases and J by 5 bases, and 13 bases separated the two germline ends. The germline V gene encodes CDR1 WSHSY and CDR2 SAAADI. The CDR3 length is 12 residues. The CDR3 reads CASFTGLDEQYF. The DNA for the CDR3 is TGCGCCAGCTTCACAGGTCTCGACGAGCAGTACTTC.

V and J are TRBV3-1 (or the pseudogene TRBV3-2) and TRBJ2-7; D might be TRBD1 (5 bases). This CDR3 region has 13 residues. Germline V lookup: CDR1 LGHDT, CDR2 YNNKEL (reference sequence). Trimming removed 1 base from V and 7 bases from J, with 11 bases in between. CDR3: CASSQATDLEQYF. The CDR3 nucleotides read TGTGCCAGCAGCCAAGCGACAGATTTAGAGCAGTACTTC.

CDR3: CASSYFNRGYEKLFF. The CDR3 DNA sequence: TGTGCCAGCAGTTACTTTAACAGGGGCTATGAAAAACTGTTTTTT. The gene calls are TRBV6-6 and TRBJ1-4, with 7 positions matching TRBD1. Trimming cost V 1 base and J 6 bases; bases outside gene matches: 5. Germline V gene data show CDR1 as MNHNY and CDR2 as SVGAGI (reference sequence). CDR3 size: 15 residues.

Worth noting for this clone: A junction boundary mismatches the germline segment, possibly from a read error. The chain is built from TRBV19 and TRBJ1-1; the match to TRBD1 covers 10 bases. The CDR3 loop spans 15 amino acids. Germline V gives CDR1 LNHDA, CDR2 SQIVND (reference sequence). As DNA, the CDR3 is TGTGCCAGTAGTTTAGACAGGGGGCCCCGAACTGAAGCTTTCTTT. This sequence encodes CASSLDRGPRTEAFF.

The genes are TRBV29-1 and TRBJ1-2, with 8 bases identical to TRBD1. Germline values: CDR1 SQVTM, CDR2 ANQGSEA. This CDR3 is 14 amino acids long. The J segment lost 10 bases and the V segment lost 3 bases, leaving 13 bases of the junction unmatched. CDR3 DNA sequence: TGCAGCGTTGAGGCACTAGACAGGGGACAAATCTACACCTTC. Translated: CSVEALDRGQIYTF.

The chain uses TRBV10-3 and TRBJ1-2, with 8 positions matching TRBD1. The CDR3 is 16 residues long. V was clipped by 6 bases and J by 4 bases; unmatched bases: 13. Germline CDR1 ENHRY, CDR2 SYGVKD. This CDR3 reads CAIRNPGQGYGYGYTF. CDR3 DNA sequence: TGTGCCATCAGGAACCCTGGACAGGGATACGGCTATGGCTACACCTTC.

The V call is TRBV28, the J call TRBJ1-2, with D possibly matching TRBD1 (6 bases). The CDR3 consists of 17 residues. V shed 3 bases and J shed 0 bases, with 17 bases lying between them. Germline CDR1 is MDHEN and CDR2 is SYDVKM. The DNA of the CDR3 is TGTGCCAGCAGTTTCTGGGACACCATAAATACTAACTATGGCTACACCTTC. Residues: CASSFWDTINTNYGYTF.